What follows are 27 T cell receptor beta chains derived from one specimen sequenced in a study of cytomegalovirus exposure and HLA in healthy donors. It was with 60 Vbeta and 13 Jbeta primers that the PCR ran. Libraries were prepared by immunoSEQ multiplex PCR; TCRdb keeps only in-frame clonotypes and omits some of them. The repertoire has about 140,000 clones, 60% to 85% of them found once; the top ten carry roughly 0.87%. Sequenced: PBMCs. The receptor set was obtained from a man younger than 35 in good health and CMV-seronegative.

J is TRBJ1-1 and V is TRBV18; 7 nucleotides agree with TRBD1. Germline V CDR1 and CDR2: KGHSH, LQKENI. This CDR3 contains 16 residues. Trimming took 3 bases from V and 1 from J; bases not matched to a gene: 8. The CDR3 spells CASSPSGGTANTEAFF. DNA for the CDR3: TGTGCCAGCTCACCCTCGGGGGGGACAGCGAACACTGAAGCTTTCTTT. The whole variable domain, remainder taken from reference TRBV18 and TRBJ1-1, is NAGVMQNPRHLVRRRGQEARLRCSPMKGHSHVYWYRQLPEEGLKFMVYLQKENIIDESGMPKERFSAEFPKEGPSILRIQQVVRGDSAAYFCASSPSGGTANTEAFFGQGTRLTVV.

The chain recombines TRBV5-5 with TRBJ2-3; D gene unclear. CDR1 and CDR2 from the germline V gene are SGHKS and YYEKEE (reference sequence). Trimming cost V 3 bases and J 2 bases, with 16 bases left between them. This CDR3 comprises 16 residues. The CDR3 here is CASSWKGESYTDTQYF. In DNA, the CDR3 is TGTGCCAGCAGCTGGAAAGGAGAGAGCTACACAGATACGCAGTATTTT.

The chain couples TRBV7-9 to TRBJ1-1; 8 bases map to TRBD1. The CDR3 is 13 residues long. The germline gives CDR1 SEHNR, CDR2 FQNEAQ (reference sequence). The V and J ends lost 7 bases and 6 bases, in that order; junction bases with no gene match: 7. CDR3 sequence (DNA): TGTGCCAGCAAATCCAGGGGGCTCTCTGAAGCTTTCTTT. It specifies CASKSRGLSEAFF.

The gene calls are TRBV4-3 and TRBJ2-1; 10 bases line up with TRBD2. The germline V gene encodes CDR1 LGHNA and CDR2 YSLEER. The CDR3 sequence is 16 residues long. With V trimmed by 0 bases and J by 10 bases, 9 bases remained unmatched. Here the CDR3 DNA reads TGCGCCAGCAGCCAAGATTCGAGCGGGGGGGCCCGGGAGCAGTTCTTC. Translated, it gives CASSQDSSGGAREQFF.

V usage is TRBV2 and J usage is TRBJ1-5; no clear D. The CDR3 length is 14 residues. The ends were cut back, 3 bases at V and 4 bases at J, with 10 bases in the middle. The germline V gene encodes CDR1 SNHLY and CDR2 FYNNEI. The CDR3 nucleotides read TGTGCCAGCAGTGAGAACACCCTTAATCAGCCCCAGCATTTT. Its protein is CASSENTLNQPQHF. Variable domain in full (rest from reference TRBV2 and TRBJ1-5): EPEVTQTPSHQVTQMGQEVILRCVPISNHLYFYWYRQILGQKVEFLVSFYNNEISEKSEIFDDQFSVERPDGSNFTLKIRSTKLEDSAMYFCASSENTLNQPQHFGDGTRLSIL.

This CDR3 is CASSYGTGSYEQYF. For the CDR3, the DNA is TGCGCCAGCAGCTATGGGACAGGGTCCTACGAGCAGTACTTC. J is TRBJ2-7 and V is TRBV5-1, with 9 bases identical to TRBD1. V shed 3 bases and J 1 base; nucleotides not matched to a gene: 2. From germline, CDR1 is SGHRS and CDR2 YFSETQ. This CDR3 has 14 amino acids.

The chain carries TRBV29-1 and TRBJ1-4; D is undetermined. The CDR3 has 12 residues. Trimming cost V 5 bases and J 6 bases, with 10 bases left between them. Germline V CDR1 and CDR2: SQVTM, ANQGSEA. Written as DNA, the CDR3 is TGCAGCGTTTCTGGCCTTTATGAAAAACTGTTTTTT. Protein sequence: CSVSGLYEKLFF.

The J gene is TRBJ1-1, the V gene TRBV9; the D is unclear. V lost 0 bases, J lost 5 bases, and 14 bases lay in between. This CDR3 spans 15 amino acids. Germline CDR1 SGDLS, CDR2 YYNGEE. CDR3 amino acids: CASSVEPTAGTEAFF. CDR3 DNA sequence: TGTGCCAGCAGCGTAGAACCTACCGCCGGGACTGAAGCTTTCTTT.

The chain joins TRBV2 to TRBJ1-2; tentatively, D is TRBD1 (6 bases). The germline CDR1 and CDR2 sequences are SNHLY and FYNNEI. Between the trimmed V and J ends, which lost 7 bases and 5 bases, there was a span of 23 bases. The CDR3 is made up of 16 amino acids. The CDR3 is CASNDYQGFKSYGYTF. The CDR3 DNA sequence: TGTGCCAGCAATGACTACCAGGGGTTTAAGAGTTATGGCTACACCTTC.

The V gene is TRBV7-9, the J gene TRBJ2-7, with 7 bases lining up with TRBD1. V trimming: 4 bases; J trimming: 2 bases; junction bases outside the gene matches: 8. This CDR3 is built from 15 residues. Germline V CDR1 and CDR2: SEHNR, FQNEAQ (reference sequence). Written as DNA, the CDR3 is TGTGCCAGCAGCTCCTCGGGGCAGGGGGCCTACGAGCAGTACTTC. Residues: CASSSSGQGAYEQYF.

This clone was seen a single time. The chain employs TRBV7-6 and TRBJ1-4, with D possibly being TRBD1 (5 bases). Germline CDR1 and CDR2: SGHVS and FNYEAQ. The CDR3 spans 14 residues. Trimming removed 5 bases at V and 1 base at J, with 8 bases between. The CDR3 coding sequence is TGTGCCAGCAGCAGCAGGGAAACTAATGAAAAACTGTTTTTT. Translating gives CASSSRETNEKLFF.

CDR3 residues: CASSLVGQGQPQHF. The DNA for the CDR3 is TGCGCCAGCAGCTTGGTAGGGCAGGGTCAGCCCCAGCATTTT. The rearrangement uses TRBV5-1 and TRBJ1-5, with D possibly being TRBD1 (5 bases). Germline V lookup: CDR1 SGHRS, CDR2 YFSETQ. V lost 0 bases and J lost 6, with 10 bases in between. The CDR3 totals 14 residues. The entire variable domain, with the rest obtained from reference TRBV5-1 and TRBJ1-5, is as follows: KAGVTQTPRYLIKTRGQQVTLSCSPISGHRSVSWYQQTPGQGLQFLFEYFSETQRNKGNFPGRFSGRQFSNSRSEMNVSTLELGDSALYLCASSLVGQGQPQHFGDGTRLSIL.

CDR3 sequence: CSVLTGGSYEQYF. The DNA for the CDR3 is TGCAGCGTCCTGACAGGGGGATCCTACGAGCAGTACTTC. The rearrangement joins TRBV29-1 to TRBJ2-7; 9 nucleotides match TRBD1. Germline loops: CDR1 SQVTM, CDR2 ANQGSEA. This CDR3 has 13 residues. V shed 6 bases and J 1 base; nucleotides not matched to a gene: 4.

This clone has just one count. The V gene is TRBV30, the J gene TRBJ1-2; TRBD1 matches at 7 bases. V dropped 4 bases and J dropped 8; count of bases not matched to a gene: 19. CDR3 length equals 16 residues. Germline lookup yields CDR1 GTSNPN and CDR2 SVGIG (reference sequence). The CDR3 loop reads CAWNPSQGGPFGGYTF. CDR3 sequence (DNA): TGTGCCTGGAACCCCAGCCAGGGGGGACCTTTTGGGGGCTACACCTTC.

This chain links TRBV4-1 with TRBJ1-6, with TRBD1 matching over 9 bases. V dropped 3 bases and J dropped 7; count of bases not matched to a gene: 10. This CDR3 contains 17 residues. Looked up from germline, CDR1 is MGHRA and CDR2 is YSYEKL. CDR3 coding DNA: TGCGCCAGCAGCCACCCGGGACAGGGAAATATAAATTCACCCCTCCACTTT. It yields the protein CASSHPGQGNINSPLHF.

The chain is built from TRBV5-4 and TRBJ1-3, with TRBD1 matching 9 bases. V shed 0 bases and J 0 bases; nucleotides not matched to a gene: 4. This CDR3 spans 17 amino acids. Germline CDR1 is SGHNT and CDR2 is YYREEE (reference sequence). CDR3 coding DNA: TGTGCCAGCAGCTTGGTGGGACAGGGCTACTCTGGAAACACCATATATTTT. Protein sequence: CASSLVGQGYSGNTIYF. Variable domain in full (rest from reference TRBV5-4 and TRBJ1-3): ETGVTQSPTHLIKTRGQQVTLRCSSQSGHNTVSWYQQALGQGPQFIFQYYREEENGRGNFPPRFSGLQFPNYSSELNVNALELDDSALYLCASSLVGQGYSGNTIYFGEGSWLTVV.

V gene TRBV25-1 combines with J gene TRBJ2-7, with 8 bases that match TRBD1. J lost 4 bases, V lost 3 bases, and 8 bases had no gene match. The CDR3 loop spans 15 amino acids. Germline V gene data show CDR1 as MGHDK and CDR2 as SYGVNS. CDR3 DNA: TGTGCCAGCAGTGACCCCTGGGGACAGGAGTACGAGCAGTACTTC. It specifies CASSDPWGQEYEQYF.

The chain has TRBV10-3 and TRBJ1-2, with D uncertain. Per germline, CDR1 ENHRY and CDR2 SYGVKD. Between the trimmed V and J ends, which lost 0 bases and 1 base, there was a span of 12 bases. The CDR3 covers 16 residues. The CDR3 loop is CAISESSTANNYGYTF. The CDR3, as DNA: TGTGCCATCAGTGAGTCGTCAACAGCAAATAACTATGGCTACACCTTC.

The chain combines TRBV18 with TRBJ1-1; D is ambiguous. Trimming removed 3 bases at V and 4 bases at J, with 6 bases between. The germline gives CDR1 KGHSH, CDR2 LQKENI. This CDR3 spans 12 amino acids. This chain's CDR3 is CASSPQATEAFF. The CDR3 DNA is TGTGCCAGCTCACCCCAAGCCACTGAAGCTTTCTTT.

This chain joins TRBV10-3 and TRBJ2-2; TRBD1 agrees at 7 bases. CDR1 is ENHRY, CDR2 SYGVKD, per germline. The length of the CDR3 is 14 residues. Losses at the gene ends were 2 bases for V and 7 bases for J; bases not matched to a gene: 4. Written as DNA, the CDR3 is TGTGCCATCAGTGAGGACAGGGTAAACGGGGAGCTGTTTTTT. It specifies CAISEDRVNGELFF.

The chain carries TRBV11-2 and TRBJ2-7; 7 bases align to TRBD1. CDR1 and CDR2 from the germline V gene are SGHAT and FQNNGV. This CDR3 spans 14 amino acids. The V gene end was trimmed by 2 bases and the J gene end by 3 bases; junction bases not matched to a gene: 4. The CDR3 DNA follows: TGTGCCAGCAGCTTATGGGACAGCCACTACGAGCAGTACTTC. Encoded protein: CASSLWDSHYEQYF.

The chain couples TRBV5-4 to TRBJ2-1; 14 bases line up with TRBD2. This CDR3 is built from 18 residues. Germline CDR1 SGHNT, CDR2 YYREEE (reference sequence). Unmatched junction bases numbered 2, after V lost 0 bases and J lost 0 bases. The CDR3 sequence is CASSLGLAGGFSYNEQFF. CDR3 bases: TGTGCCAGCAGCTTGGGACTAGCGGGGGGGTTCTCCTACAATGAGCAGTTCTTC.

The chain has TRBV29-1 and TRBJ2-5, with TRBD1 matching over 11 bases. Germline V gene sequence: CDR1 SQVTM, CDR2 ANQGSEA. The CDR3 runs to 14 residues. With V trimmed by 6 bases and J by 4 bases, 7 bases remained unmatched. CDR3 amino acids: CSVRGQGVRETQYF. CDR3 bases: TGCAGCGTGAGGGGACAGGGGGTGAGAGAGACCCAGTACTTC.

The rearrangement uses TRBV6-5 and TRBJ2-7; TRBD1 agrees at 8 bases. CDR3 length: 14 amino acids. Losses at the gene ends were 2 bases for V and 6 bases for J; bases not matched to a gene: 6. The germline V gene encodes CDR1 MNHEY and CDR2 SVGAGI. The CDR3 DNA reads TGTGCCAGCAGTTACCCCGGACAGGGTGGCGAGCAGTACTTC. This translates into CASSYPGQGGEQYF.

The CDR3 DNA follows: TGTGCCAGCAGCGTAGCTACAGATACGCAGTATTTT. This gives the protein CASSVATDTQYF. The V gene is TRBV9, the J gene TRBJ2-3; no clear D. This CDR3 comprises 12 residues. V was pared by 0 bases and J by 3 bases, with 2 bases between. Looked up from germline, CDR1 is SGDLS and CDR2 is YYNGEE.

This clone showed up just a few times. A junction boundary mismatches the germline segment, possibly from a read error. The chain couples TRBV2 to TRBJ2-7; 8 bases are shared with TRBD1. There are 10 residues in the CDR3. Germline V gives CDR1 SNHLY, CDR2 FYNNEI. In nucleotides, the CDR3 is TGTGCCAGCAGGGGGCAGGGGGCCCTTTTC. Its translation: CASRGQGALF.

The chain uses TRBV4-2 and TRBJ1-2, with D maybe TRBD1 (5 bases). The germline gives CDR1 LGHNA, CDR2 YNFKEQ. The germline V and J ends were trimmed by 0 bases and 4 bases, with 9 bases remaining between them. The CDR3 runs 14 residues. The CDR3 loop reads CASSQEEQVYGYTF. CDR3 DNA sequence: TGTGCCAGCAGCCAAGAGGAACAGGTCTATGGCTACACCTTC.